This is a list of T cell receptor beta chains from one sample in a study of T cell changes during pregnancy in multiple sclerosis. Produced via immunoSEQ multiplex PCR; TCRdb's table is partial and in-frame only. The data hold about 13,000 clones, with 88% observed a single time. The starting material was CD8+ T cells from peripheral blood mononuclear cells, obtained in the first trimester of pregnancy. These TCRs come from a female donor with multiple sclerosis, enrolled in a pregnancy study. Each CDR3 is given with its conserved first and last residue. The D gene is left open where the match is weak. The listing skips clone size in some rows; elsewhere it reads once, few, many or a size class.

v_gene	j_gene	d_gene	abundance	CDR3nt	CDR3aa
TRBV10-3	TRBJ2-5	NA	few	TGTGCCATCAGTGAGATCGGGGGAGCAGAGACCCAGTACTTC	CAISEIGGAETQYF
TRBV15	TRBJ2-2	NA	NA	TGTGCCACCAGCCGACAGGCCGGGGAGCTGTTTTTT	CATSRQAGELFF
TRBV7-9	TRBJ1-2	TRBD1	NA	TGTGCCAGCAGCTTAGGGACAGGGGTCGGGTACGGCTACACCTTC	CASSLGTGVGYGYTF
TRBV18	TRBJ1-3	TRBD1	once	TGTGCCAGCTCAAAACCCGGGACAGGGATCCCTGGAAACACCATATATTTT	CASSKPGTGIPGNTIYF
TRBV9	TRBJ2-7	NA	NA	TGTGCCAGCAGCGTCCGGGACTCCTTATACGAGCAGTACTTC	CASSVRDSLYEQYF
TRBV16	TRBJ2-3	NA	NA	TGTGCCAGCAGCCAAGGACTAGGGGGCAGGGGGCCAAGAGATACGCAGTATTTT	CASSQGLGGRGPRDTQYF
TRBV7-2	TRBJ2-7	TRBD1	NA	TGTGCCAGCGGTAGACCGGGACAGGGTGGGACTTCCTACGAGCAGTACTTC	CASGRPGQGGTSYEQYF
TRBV6-6	TRBJ2-3	NA	NA	TGTGCCAGCAGTTACTCGGTGGGGGGGCTCACAGATACGCAGTATTTT	CASSYSVGGLTDTQYF
TRBV5-5	TRBJ2-2	TRBD2	NA	TGTGCCAGCAGCCGAACTAGCGGGGGGGCCCGATACACCGGGGAGCTGTTTTTT	CASSRTSGGARYTGELFF
TRBV4-1	TRBJ1-6	NA	NA	TGCGCCAGCAGCCCCTTCGCGGGGAATTCACCCCTCCACTTT	CASSPFAGNSPLHF
TRBV4-1	TRBJ2-7	TRBD1	NA	TGCGCCAGCAGCCCGAGGGGGCCCTCCTACGAGCAGTACTTC	CASSPRGPSYEQYF
TRBV4-2	TRBJ2-5	TRBD2	medium-sized	TGTGCCAGCAGCCAAGAACGGGGGGGCCAAGAGACCCAGTACTTC	CASSQERGGQETQYF
TRBV5-1	TRBJ1-1	NA	NA	TGCGCCAGCAGCTGGACGGGGGGGCCCACTGAAGCTTTCTTT	CASSWTGGPTEAFF
TRBV29-1	TRBJ2-3	NA	NA	TGCAGCGTTGAAGATCGGTGGGAGAGGGTTAGCACAGATACGCAGTATTTT	CSVEDRWERVSTDTQYF
TRBV21-1	TRBJ1-2	NA	few	TGTGCCAGCAGCAATGACCGGAGAGGCTACACCTTC	CASSNDRRGYTF
TRBV9	TRBJ1-5	NA	NA	TGTGCCAGCAGCCGATGGGACATGGGCAATCAGCCCCAGCATTTT	CASSRWDMGNQPQHF
TRBV19	TRBJ1-5	TRBD1	NA	TGTGCCAGTAGGGCTAGGGGGCTGAATCAGCCCCAGCATTTT	CASRARGLNQPQHF
TRBV19	TRBJ2-5	NA	NA	TGTGCCAGTAGTACCCCGACACCTCAAGAGACCCAGTACTTC	CASSTPTPQETQYF
TRBV11-2	TRBJ1-1	NA	NA	TGTGCCAGCAGCTTAGATCCCGTGAACACTGAAGCTTTCTTT	CASSLDPVNTEAFF
TRBV6-4	TRBJ2-1	TRBD2	once	TGTGCCAGCAGCCGAGCGGGGGGATCTTACAATGAGCAGTTCTTC	CASSRAGGSYNEQFF
TRBV27	TRBJ2-7	NA	NA	TGTGCCAGCAGTTTCAGCAGGGTCAACGAGCAGTACTTC	CASSFSRVNEQYF
TRBV9	TRBJ2-1	TRBD1	few	TGTGCCAGCAGCTTTTCCCCCGGGACAGGATTAGATGAGCAGTTCTTC	CASSFSPGTGLDEQFF
TRBV4-1	TRBJ2-3	NA	NA	TGCGCCAGCAGCCCCCTAGGGGCGGATATGCAGTATTTT	CASSPLGADMQYF
TRBV11-1	TRBJ1-2	NA	NA	TGTGCCAGCGCCGACAACCCGTATGGCTACACCTTC	CASADNPYGYTF
TRBV5-8	TRBJ1-6	TRBD1	NA	TGTGCCAGCAGCTCGGACAGGGGCCAATCACCCCTCCACTTT	CASSSDRGQSPLHF
TRBV9	TRBJ1-1	NA	NA	TGTGCCAGCAGCGGAGACAGCGCTGAAGCTTTCTTT	CASSGDSAEAFF
TRBV4-3	TRBJ2-7	TRBD2	NA	TGCGCCAGCAGCCAATTTAGCGGGGGGAGTTACGAGCAGTACTTC	CASSQFSGGSYEQYF
TRBV7-6	TRBJ2-7	TRBD2	NA	TGTGCCAGCAGCTTAGAAGCGGGATACTACGAGCAGTACTTC	CASSLEAGYYEQYF
TRBV28	TRBJ1-3	NA	NA	TGTGCCAGCAGTTTACGGGGAGGGGGTGGAAACACCATATATTTT	CASSLRGGGGNTIYF
TRBV28	TRBJ2-1	NA	NA	TGTGCCAGCAGTAGTAGCGAGGAGGGAAGACGGTTCAATGAGCAGTTCTTC	CASSSSEEGRRFNEQFF
TRBV28	TRBJ2-7	NA	NA	TGTGCCAGCAGTTTATTCAGAAGCTCCTACGAGCAGTACTTC	CASSLFRSSYEQYF
TRBV30	TRBJ2-7	NA	NA	TGTGCCTGGAGTTCCCTAGGCGAGCAGTACTTC	CAWSSLGEQYF
TRBV7-6	TRBJ2-7	NA	NA	TGTGCCAGCAGCTTACTGGGATCGGGGTACGAGCAGTACTTC	CASSLLGSGYEQYF
TRBV2	TRBJ2-2	TRBD1	NA	TGTGCCAGCAGTGCACCCCGACAGGGGGCGAACACCGGGGAGCTGTTTTTT	CASSAPRQGANTGELFF
TRBV5-6	TRBJ1-2	NA	NA	TGTGCCAGCAGCCCAGGCGGGGGCTACTATGGCTACACCTTC	CASSPGGGYYGYTF
TRBV19	TRBJ1-5	TRBD1	NA	TGTGCCAGTGCACCTTACAGGGGTGGTAATCAGCCCCAGCATTTT	CASAPYRGGNQPQHF
TRBV4-1	TRBJ1-2	NA	NA	TGCGCCAGCAGCCTGCACCCGGGGGGCTCTAACTATGGCTACACCTTC	CASSLHPGGSNYGYTF
TRBV5-1	TRBJ2-3	NA	NA	TGCGCCAGCAGCTCATGGTGGGCCGGCACAGATACGCAGTATTTT	CASSSWWAGTDTQYF